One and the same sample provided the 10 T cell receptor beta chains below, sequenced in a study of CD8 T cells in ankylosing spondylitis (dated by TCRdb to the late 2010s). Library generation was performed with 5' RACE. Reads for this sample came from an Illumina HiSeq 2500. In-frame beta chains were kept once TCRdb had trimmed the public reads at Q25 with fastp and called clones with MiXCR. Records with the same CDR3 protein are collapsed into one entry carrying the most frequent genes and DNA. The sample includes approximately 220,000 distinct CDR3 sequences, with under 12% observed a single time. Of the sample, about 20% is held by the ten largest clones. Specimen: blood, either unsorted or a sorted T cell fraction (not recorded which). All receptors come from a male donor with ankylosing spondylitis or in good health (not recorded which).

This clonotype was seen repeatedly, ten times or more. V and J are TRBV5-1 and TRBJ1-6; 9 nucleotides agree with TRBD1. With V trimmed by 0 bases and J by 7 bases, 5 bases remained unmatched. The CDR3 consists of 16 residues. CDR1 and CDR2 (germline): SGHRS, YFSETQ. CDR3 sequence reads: CASSLAQGATNSPLHF. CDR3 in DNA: TGCGCCAGCAGCTTGGCACAGGGGGCTACGAATTCACCCCTCCACTTT.

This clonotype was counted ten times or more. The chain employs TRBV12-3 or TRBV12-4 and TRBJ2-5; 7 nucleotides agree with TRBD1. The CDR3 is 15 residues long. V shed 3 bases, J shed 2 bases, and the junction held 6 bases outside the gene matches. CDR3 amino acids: CASSFWTGMQETQYF. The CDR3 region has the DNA TGTGCCAGCAGTTTTTGGACAGGCATGCAAGAGACCCAGTACTTC.

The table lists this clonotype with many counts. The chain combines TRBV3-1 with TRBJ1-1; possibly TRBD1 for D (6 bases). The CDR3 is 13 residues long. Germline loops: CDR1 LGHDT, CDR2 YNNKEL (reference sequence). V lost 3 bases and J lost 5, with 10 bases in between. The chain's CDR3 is CASSQPGTTEAFF. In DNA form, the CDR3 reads TGTGCCAGCAGCCAGCCCGGGACAACTGAAGCTTTCTTT.

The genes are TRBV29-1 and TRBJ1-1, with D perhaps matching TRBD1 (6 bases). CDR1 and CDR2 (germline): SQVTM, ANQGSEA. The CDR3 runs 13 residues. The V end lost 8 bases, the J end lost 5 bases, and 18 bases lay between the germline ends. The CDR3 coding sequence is TGCAGCACCGGACAGTTTGGCGAAACTGAAGCTTTCTTT. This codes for CSTGQFGETEAFF.

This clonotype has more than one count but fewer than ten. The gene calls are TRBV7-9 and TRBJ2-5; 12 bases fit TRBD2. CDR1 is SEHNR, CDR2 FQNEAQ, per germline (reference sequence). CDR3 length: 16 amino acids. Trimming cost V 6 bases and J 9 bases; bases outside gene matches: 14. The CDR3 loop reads CASSPRTSGALLAQYF. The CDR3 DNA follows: TGTGCCAGCAGTCCTCGGACTAGCGGGGCTCTCCTCGCCCAGTACTTC.

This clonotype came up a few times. In DNA form, the CDR3 reads TGTGCCAGTCGTGTGGGTCTGGAGACCCAGTACTTC. Protein sequence: CASRVGLETQYF. The J gene is TRBJ2-5, the V gene TRBV28; the D is unclear. V was trimmed by 9 bases and J by 5 bases, leaving 13 bases between them. Germline CDR1 MDHEN, CDR2 SYDVKM. The CDR3 consists of 12 residues.

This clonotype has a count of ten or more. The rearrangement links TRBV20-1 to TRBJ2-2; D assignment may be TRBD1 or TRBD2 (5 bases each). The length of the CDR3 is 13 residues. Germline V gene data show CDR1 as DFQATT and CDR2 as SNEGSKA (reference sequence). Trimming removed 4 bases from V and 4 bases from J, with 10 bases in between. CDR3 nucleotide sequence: TGCAGTGCTAAAGGGGCGGGCACCGGGGAGCTGTTTTTT. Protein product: CSAKGAGTGELFF.

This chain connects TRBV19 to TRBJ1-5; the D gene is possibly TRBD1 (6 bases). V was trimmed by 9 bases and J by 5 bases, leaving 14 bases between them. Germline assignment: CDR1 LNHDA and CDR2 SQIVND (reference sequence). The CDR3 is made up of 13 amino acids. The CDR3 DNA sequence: TGTGCCAGCGAGGGGGGGTATTATCAGCCCCAGCATTTT. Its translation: CASEGGYYQPQHF. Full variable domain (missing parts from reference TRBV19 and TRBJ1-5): DGGITQSPKYLFRKEGQNVTLSCEQNLNHDAMYWYRQDPGQGLRLIYYSQIVNDFQKGDIAEGYSVSREKKESFPLTVTSAQKNPTAFYLCASEGGYYQPQHFGDGTRLSIL.

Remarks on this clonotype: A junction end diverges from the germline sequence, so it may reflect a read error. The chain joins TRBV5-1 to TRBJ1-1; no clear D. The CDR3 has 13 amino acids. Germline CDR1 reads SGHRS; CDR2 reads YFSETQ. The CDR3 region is CASRVTGNAEAFF. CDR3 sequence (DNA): TGCGCCAGCAGGGTAACCGGGAACGCTGAAGCTTTCTTT.

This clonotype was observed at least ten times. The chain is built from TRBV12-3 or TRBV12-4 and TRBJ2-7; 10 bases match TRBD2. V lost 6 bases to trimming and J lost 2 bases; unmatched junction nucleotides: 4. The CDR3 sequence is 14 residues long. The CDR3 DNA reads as TGTGCCAGCAGGGCCGGACTAGCGGCCTACGAGCAGTACTTC. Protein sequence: CASRAGLAAYEQYF.